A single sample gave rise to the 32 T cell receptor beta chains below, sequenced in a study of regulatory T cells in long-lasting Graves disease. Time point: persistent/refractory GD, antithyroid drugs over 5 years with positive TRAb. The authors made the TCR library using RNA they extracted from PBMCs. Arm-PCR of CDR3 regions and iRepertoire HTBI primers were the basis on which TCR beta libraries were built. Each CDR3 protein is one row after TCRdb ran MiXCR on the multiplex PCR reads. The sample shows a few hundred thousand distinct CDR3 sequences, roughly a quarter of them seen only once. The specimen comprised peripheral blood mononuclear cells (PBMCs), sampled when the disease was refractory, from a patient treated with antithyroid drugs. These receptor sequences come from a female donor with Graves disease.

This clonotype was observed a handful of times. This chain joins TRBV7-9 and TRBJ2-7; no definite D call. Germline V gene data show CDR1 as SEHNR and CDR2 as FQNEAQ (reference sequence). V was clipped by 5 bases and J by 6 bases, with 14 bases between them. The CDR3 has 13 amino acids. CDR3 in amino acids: CASSPGQEGEQYF. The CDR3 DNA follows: TGTGCCAGCAGCCCAGGTCAGGAAGGCGAGCAGTACTTC.

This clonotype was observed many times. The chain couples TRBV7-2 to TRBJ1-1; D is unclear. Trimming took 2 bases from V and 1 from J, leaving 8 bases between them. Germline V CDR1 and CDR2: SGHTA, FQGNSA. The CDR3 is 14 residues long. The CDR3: CASSLNRQNTEAFF. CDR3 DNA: TGTGCCAGCAGCTTAAACAGACAGAACACTGAAGCTTTCTTT.

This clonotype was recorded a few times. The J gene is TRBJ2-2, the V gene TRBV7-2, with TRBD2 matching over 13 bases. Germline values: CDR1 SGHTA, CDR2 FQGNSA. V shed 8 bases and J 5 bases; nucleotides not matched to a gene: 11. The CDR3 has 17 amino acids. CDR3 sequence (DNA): TGTGCCAGCCGACCTAAGGGACTAGCGGGAAAAACCGGGGAGCTGTTTTTT. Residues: CASRPKGLAGKTGELFF.

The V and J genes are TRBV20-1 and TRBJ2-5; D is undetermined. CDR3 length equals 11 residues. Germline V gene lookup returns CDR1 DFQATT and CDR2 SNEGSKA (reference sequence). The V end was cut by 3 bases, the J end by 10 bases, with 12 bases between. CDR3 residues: CSASWAKNQYF. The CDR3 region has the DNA TGCAGTGCTAGTTGGGCGAAAAACCAGTACTTC.

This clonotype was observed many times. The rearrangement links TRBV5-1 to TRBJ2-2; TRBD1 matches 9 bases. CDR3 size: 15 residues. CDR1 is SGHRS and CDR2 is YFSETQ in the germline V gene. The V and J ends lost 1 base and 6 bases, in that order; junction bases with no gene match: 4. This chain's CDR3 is CASSLRTGASGELFF. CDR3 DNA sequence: TGCGCCAGCAGCTTGAGGACAGGGGCATCCGGGGAGCTGTTTTTT.

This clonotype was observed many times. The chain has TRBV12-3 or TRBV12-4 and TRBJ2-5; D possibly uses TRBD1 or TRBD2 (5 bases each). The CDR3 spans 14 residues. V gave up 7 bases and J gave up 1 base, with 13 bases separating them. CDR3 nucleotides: TGTGCCAGCACTCGGGACCTACCCCAAGAGACCCAGTACTTC. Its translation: CASTRDLPQETQYF.

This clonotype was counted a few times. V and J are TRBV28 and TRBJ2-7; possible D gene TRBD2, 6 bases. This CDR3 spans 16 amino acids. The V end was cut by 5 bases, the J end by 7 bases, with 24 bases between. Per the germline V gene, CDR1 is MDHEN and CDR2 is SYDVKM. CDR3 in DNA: TGTGCCAGCAGTGAAACTAGCCACCGGATTAAGAGGGAGCAGTACTTC. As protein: CASSETSHRIKREQYF.

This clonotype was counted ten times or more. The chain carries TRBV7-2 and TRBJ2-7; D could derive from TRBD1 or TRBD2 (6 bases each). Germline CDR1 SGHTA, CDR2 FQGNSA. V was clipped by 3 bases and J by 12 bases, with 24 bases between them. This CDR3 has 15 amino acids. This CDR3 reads CASSFSVMGGGMLYF. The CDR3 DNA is TGTGCCAGCAGCTTCTCGGTCATGGGGGGCGGGATGCTGTACTTC.

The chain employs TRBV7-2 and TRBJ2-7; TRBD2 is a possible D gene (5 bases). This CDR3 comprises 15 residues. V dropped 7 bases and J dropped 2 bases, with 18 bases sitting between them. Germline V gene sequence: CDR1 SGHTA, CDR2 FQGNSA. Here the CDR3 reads CASKDTGSLAYEQYF. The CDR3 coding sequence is TGTGCCAGCAAAGACACGGGGTCCCTCGCCTACGAGCAGTACTTC. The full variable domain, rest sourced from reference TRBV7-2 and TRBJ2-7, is GAGVSQSPSNKVTEKGKDVELRCDPISGHTALYWYRQSLGQGLEFLIYFQGNSAPDKSGLPSDRFSAERTGGSVSTLTIQRTQQEDSAVYLCASKDTGSLAYEQYFGPGTRLTVT.

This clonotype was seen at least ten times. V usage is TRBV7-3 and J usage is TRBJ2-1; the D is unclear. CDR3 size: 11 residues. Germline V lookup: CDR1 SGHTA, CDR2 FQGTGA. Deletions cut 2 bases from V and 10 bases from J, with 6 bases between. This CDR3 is CASSLAGEQFF. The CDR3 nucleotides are TGTGCCAGCAGCTTAGCCGGGGAGCAGTTCTTC.

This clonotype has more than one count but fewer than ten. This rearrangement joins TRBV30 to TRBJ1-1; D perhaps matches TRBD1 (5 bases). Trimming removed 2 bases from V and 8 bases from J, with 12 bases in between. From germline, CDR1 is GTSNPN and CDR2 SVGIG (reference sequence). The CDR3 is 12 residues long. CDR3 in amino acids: CAWSSLGGEAFF. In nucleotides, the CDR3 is TGTGCCTGGAGTAGCCTGGGGGGGGAAGCTTTCTTT.

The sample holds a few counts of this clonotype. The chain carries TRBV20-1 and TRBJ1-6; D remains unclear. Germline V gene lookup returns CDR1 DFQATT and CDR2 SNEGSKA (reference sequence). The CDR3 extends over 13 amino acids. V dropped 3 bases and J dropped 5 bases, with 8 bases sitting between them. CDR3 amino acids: CSASWSDNSPLHF. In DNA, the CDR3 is TGCAGTGCTAGTTGGTCCGATAATTCACCCCTCCACTTT.

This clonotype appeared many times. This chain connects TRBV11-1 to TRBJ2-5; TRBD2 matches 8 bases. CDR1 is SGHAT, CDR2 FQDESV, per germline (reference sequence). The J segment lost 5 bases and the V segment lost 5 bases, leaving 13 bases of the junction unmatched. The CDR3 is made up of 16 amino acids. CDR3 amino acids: CASSLTTGTRTETQYF. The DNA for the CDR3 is TGTGCCAGCAGCCTTACGACCGGGACTAGGACGGAGACCCAGTACTTC.

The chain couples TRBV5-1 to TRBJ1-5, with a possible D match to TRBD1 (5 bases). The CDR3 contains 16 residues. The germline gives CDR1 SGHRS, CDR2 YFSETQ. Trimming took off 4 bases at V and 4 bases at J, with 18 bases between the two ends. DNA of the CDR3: TGCGCCAGCAGCCAAGATCGTGGGGGAGTGAATCAGCCCCAGCATTTT. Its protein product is CASSQDRGGVNQPQHF.

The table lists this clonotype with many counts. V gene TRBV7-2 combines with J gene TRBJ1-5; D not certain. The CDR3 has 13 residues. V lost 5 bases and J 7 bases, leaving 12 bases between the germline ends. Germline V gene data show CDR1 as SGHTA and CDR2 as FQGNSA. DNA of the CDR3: TGTGCCAGCAGCCACAGACGGAGCCAGCCCCAGCATTTT. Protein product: CASSHRRSQPQHF.

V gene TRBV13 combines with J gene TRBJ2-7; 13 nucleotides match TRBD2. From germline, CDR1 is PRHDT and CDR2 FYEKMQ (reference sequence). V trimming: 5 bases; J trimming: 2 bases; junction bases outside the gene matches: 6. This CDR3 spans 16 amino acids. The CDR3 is CASSLGLAGTTYEQYF. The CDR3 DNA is TGTGCCAGCAGCCTGGGACTAGCGGGAACAACCTACGAGCAGTACTTC.

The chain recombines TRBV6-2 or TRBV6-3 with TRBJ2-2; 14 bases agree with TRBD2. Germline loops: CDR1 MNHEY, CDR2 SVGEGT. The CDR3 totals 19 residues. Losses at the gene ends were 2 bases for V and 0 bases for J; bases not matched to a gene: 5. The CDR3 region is CASSYEGLAGGTNTGELFF. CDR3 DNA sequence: TGTGCCAGCAGTTACGAAGGACTAGCGGGAGGAACGAACACCGGGGAGCTGTTTTTT.

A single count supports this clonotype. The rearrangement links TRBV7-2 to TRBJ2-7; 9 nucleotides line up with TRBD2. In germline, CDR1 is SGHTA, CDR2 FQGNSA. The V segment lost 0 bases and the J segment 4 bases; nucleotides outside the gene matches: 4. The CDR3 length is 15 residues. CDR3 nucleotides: TGTGCCAGCAGCTTAGCTCAGCGGGAGGCGTACGAGCAGTACTTC. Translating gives CASSLAQREAYEQYF.

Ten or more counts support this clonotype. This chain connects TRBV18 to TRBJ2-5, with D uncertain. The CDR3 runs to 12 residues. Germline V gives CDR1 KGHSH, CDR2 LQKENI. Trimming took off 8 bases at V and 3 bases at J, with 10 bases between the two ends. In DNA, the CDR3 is TGTGCCAGCAAAACAAGCGAAGAGACCCAGTACTTC. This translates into CASKTSEETQYF.

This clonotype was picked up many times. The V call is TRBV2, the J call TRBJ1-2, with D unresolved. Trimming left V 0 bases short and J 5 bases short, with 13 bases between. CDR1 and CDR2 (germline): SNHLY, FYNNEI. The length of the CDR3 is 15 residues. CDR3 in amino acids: CASSEALGQTYGYTF. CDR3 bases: TGTGCCAGCAGTGAAGCTCTAGGGCAGACATATGGCTACACCTTC.

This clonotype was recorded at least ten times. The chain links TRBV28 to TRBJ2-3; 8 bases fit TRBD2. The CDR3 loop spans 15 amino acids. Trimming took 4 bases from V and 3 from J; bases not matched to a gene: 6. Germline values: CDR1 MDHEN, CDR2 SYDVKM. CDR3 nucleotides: TGTGCCAGCAGTTCCCCAGGGACTAGTACAGATACGCAGTATTTT. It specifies CASSSPGTSTDTQYF.

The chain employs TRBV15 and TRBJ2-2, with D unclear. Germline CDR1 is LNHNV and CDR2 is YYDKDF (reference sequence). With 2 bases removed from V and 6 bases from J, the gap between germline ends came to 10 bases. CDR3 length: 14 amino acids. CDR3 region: CATSRLIGPGELFF. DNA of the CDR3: TGTGCCACCAGCAGACTAATCGGCCCCGGGGAGCTGTTTTTT.

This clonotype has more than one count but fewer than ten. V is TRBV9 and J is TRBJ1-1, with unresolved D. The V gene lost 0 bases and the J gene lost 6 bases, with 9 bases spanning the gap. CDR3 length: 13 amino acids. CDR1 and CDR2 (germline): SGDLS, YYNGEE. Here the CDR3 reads CASSVGATSEAFF. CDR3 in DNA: TGTGCCAGCAGCGTAGGAGCGACATCTGAAGCTTTCTTT.

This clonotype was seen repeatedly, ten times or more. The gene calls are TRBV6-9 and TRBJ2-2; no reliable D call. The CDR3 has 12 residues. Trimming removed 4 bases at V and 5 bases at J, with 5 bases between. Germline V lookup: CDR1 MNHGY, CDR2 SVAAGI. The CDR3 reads CASSSLTGELFF. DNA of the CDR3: TGTGCCAGCAGTTCCCTAACCGGGGAGCTGTTTTTT.

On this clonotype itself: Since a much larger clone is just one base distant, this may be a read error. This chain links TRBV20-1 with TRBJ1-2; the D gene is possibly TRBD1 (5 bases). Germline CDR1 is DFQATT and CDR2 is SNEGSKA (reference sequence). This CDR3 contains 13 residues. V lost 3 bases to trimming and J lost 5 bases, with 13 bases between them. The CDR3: CSARPGRGYGYTF. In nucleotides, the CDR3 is TGCAGTGCTAGGCCGGGACGGGGTTATGGCTACACCTTC.

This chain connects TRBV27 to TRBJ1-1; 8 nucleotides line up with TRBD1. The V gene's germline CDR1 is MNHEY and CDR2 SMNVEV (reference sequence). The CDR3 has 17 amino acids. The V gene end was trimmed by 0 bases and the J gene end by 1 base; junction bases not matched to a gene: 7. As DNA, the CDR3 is TGTGCCAGCAGTTTATCTGTTCCCGGGACAGGGAACACTGAAGCTTTCTTT. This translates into CASSLSVPGTGNTEAFF.

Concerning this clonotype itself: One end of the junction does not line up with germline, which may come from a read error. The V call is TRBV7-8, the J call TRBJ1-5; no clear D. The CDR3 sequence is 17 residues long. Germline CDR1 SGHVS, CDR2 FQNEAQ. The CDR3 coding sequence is TGTGCCAACAGCCAAGGGTCGTTTAGGACTTCACATCAGCCCCAGCATTTT. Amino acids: CANSQGSFRTSHQPQHF. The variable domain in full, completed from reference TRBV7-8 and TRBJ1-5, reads GAGVSQSPRYKVAKRGQDVALRCDPISGHVSLFWYQQALGQGPEFLTYFQNEAQLDKSGLPSDRFFAERPEGSVSTLKIQRTQQEDSAVYLCANSQGSFRTSHQPQHFGDGTRLSIL.

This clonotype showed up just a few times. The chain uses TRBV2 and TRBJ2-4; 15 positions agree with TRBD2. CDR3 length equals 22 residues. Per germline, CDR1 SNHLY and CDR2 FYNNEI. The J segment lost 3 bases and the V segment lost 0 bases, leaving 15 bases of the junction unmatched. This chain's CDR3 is CASSEAQPPGLAGGGVKNIQYF. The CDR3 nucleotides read TGTGCCAGCAGTGAAGCTCAGCCCCCGGGACTAGCGGGAGGAGGGGTCAAAAACATTCAGTACTTC.

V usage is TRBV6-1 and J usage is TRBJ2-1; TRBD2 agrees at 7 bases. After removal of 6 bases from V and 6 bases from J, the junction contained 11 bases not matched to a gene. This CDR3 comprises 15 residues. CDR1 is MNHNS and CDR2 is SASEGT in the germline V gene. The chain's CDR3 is CASRDSGPGANEQFF. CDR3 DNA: TGTGCCAGCAGAGATAGCGGGCCCGGGGCCAATGAGCAGTTCTTC.

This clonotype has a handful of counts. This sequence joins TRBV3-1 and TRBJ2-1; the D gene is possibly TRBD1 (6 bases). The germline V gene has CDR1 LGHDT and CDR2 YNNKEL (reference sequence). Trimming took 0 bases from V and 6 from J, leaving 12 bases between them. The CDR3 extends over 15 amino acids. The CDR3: CASSQDYRASNEQFF. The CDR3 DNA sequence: TGTGCCAGCAGCCAAGACTACAGGGCCAGCAATGAGCAGTTCTTC.

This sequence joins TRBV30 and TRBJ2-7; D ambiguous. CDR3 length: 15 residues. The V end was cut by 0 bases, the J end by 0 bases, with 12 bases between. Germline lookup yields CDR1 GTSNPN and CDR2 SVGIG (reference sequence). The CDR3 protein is CAWSVRARSSYEQYF. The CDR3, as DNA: TGTGCCTGGAGTGTAAGAGCGAGATCCTCCTACGAGCAGTACTTC. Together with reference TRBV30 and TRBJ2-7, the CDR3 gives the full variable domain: SQTIHQWPATLVQPVGSPLSLECTVEGTSNPNLYWYRQAAGRGLQLLFYSVGIGQISSEVPQNLSASRPQDRQFILSSKKLLLSDSGFYLCAWSVRARSSYEQYFGPGTRLTVT.

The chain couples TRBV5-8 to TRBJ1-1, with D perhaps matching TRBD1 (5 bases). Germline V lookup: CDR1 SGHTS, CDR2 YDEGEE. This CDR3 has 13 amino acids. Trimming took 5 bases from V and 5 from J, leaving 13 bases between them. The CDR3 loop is CASRRVGGTEAFF. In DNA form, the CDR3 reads TGTGCCAGCAGGCGGGTCGGGGGAACTGAAGCTTTCTTT.